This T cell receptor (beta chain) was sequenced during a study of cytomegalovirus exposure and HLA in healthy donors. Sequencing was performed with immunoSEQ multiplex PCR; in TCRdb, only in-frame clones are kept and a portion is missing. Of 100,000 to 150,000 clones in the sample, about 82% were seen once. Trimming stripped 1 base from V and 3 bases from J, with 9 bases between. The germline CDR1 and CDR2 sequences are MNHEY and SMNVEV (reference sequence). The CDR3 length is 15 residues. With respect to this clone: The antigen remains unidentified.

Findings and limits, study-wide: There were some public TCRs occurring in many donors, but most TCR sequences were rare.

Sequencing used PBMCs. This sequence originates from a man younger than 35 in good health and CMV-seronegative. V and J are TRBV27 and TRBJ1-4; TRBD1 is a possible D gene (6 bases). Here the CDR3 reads CASSLYRASNEKLFF. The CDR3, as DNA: TGTGCCAGCAGTTTATACAGGGCTTCTAATGAAAAACTGTTTTTT.